A single sample is the source of the 21 T cell receptor beta chains below, sequenced in a study of blood T cell repertoires in COVID-19. Profiling relied on immunoSEQ multiplex PCR, and the TCRdb table lists in-frame clones only, not all of them. The repertoire holds 150,000 to 200,000 clones, roughly 87% seen once, with 1% to 1.5% in the top ten. Material for sequencing was PBMCs or T cells enriched from blood (not recorded which). Receptors were obtained from a human donor with acute COVID-19. The donor label of this sample is uncertain.

V is TRBV6-5 and J is TRBJ2-7; a possible D gene is TRBD1 (5 bases). In germline, CDR1 is MNHEY, CDR2 SVGAGI. The V end lost 4 bases, the J end lost 6 bases, and 10 bases lay between the germline ends. CDR3 length: 12 amino acids. CDR3: CASSSPGPEQYF. The CDR3 DNA reads as TGTGCCAGCAGTTCCCCAGGGCCCGAGCAGTACTTC.

The rearrangement links TRBV29-1 to TRBJ1-1; TRBD1 is a possible D gene (5 bases). Germline V gene lookup returns CDR1 SQVTM and CDR2 ANQGSEA. Trimming removed 2 bases at V and 3 bases at J, with 16 bases between. The length of the CDR3 is 15 residues. Here the CDR3 reads CSVEFQGWGDTEAFF. Written as DNA, the CDR3 is TGCAGCGTTGAATTTCAGGGCTGGGGCGACACTGAAGCTTTCTTT.

V is TRBV30 and J is TRBJ2-2; 7 nucleotides agree with TRBD2. This CDR3 contains 15 residues. Germline lookup yields CDR1 GTSNPN and CDR2 SVGIG (reference sequence). The CDR3 DNA sequence: TGTGCTGGGACCAGGAAGCGGGGCTCCACCGGGGAGCTGTTTTTT. Its translation is CAGTRKRGSTGELFF.

This sequence joins TRBV6-2 or TRBV6-3 and TRBJ2-7, with D perhaps TRBD1 (6 bases). Germline V gives CDR1 MNHEY, CDR2 SVGEGT. The CDR3 sequence is 11 residues long. V was pared by 5 bases and J by 9 bases, with 11 bases between. CDR3 in amino acids: CASSTGQRQYF. For the CDR3, the DNA is TGTGCCAGCAGTACAGGACAGCGGCAGTACTTC.

The chain recombines TRBV19 with TRBJ2-1; D remains ambiguous. Between the trimmed V and J ends, which lost 4 bases and 3 bases, there was a span of 10 bases. Per the germline V gene, CDR1 is LNHDA and CDR2 is SQIVND (reference sequence). CDR3 length: 14 amino acids. CDR3: CASSRKTIYNEQFF. DNA for the CDR3: TGTGCCAGTAGTAGGAAAACTATCTACAATGAGCAGTTCTTC. Together with reference TRBV19 and TRBJ2-1, the CDR3 gives the full variable domain: DGGITQSPKYLFRKEGQNVTLSCEQNLNHDAMYWYRQDPGQGLRLIYYSQIVNDFQKGDIAEGYSVSREKKESFPLTVTSAQKNPTAFYLCASSRKTIYNEQFFGPGTRLTVL.

This chain links TRBV3-1 (or the pseudogene TRBV3-2) with TRBJ1-3; 7 bases fit TRBD1. The CDR3 is 15 residues long. Looked up from germline, CDR1 is LGHDT and CDR2 is YNNKEL (reference sequence). Trimming removed 5 bases from V and 4 bases from J; junction bases left unmatched: 8. The CDR3 here is CASSIDRASGNTIYF. As DNA, the CDR3 is TGTGCCAGCAGCATCGACAGGGCTTCGGGAAACACCATATATTTT.

The chain couples TRBV14 to TRBJ2-2, with 7 bases aligning to TRBD2. The CDR3 is 16 amino acids. CDR1 is SGHDN and CDR2 is FVKESK in the germline V gene. J gave up 0 bases and V 4 bases, and 5 bases lay outside the gene matches. For the CDR3, the DNA is TGTGCCAGCAGCCGTCGGGGGGATTCGAACACCGGGGAGCTGTTTTTT. As protein: CASSRRGDSNTGELFF.

The chain recombines TRBV19 with TRBJ1-3, with D perhaps matching TRBD1 (6 bases). Trimming took off 3 bases at V and 0 bases at J, with 18 bases between the two ends. Germline V gives CDR1 LNHDA, CDR2 SQIVND (reference sequence). The CDR3 length is 18 residues. The CDR3 bases are TGTGCCAGTAGTATGTATCTGACAGGAGCGACCTCTGGAAACACCATATATTTT. It specifies CASSMYLTGATSGNTIYF.

The V gene is TRBV3-1 (or the pseudogene TRBV3-2), the J gene TRBJ1-2; D remains unclear. From germline, CDR1 is LGHDT and CDR2 YNNKEL (reference sequence). The CDR3 contains 13 residues. The V and J ends lost 1 base and 7 bases respectively, with 10 bases between them. The DNA of the CDR3 is TGTGCCAGCAGCCAAGCAGGCGCGAGTGGCTACACCTTC. Translation: CASSQAGASGYTF.

This rearrangement joins TRBV7-3 to TRBJ2-2; 10 bases align to TRBD1. The V segment lost 5 bases and the J segment 8 bases; nucleotides outside the gene matches: 5. Per the germline V gene, CDR1 is SGHTA and CDR2 is FQGTGA. The CDR3 sequence is 14 residues long. DNA of the CDR3: TGTGCCAGCAGCCCCGACAGGGGGCATGGGGAGCTGTTTTTT. Protein sequence: CASSPDRGHGELFF. Supplemented by reference TRBV7-3 and TRBJ2-2, the full variable domain reads GAGVSQTPSNKVTEKGKYVELRCDPISGHTALYWYRQSLGQGPEFLIYFQGTGAADDSGLPNDRFFAVRPEGSVSTLKIQRTERGDSAVYLCASSPDRGHGELFFGEGSRLTVL.

This chain connects TRBV7-9 to TRBJ1-3, with 7 bases matching TRBD1. The CDR3 is 14 residues long. V dropped 5 bases and J dropped 2; count of bases not matched to a gene: 3. Germline assignment: CDR1 SEHNR and CDR2 FQNEAQ (reference sequence). CDR3 coding DNA: TGTGCCAGCAGCAAAGACAGGGCTGGAAACACCATATATTTT. It yields the protein CASSKDRAGNTIYF.

V gene TRBV5-4 combines with J gene TRBJ2-1; D not resolved. Deletions cut 2 bases from V and 7 bases from J, with 13 bases between. CDR3 length equals 14 residues. In germline, CDR1 is SGHNT, CDR2 YYREEE (reference sequence). In DNA form, the CDR3 reads TGTGCCAGCAGCTTCGAGAAGTGGGCGAATGAGCAGTTCTTC. This sequence encodes CASSFEKWANEQFF.

CDR3 protein: CASSSVRGNTEAFF. The CDR3 nucleotides read TGTGCCAGCAGCTCCGTACGGGGGAACACTGAAGCTTTCTTT. The rearrangement uses TRBV7-2 and TRBJ1-1; no definite D call. CDR3 size: 14 residues. Between the trimmed V and J ends, which lost 4 bases and 1 base, there was a span of 10 bases. Germline loops: CDR1 SGHTA, CDR2 FQGNSA.

The rearrangement uses TRBV7-9 and TRBJ1-4; TRBD1 agrees at 7 bases. Germline assignment: CDR1 SEHNR and CDR2 FQNEAQ (reference sequence). J was trimmed by 8 bases and V by 5 bases; bases with no gene match: 11. The CDR3 has 15 residues. CDR3 protein: CASSPSQGGWEKLFF. In nucleotides, the CDR3 is TGTGCCAGCAGCCCCTCACAAGGGGGCTGGGAAAAACTGTTTTTT.

This rearrangement joins TRBV21-1 to TRBJ1-4. TRBV21-1 is labeled a pseudogene. The length of the CDR3 is 19 residues. The CDR3 DNA follows: TGTGCCAGCAGGGGTGGCCGGGGAGGACCGATTAGGGTTAGGGCAAAACTGTTTTTT. It yields the protein CASRGGRGGPIRVRAKLFF.

This chain's CDR3 is CASSQERGARTDTQYF. CDR3 sequence (DNA): TGCGCCAGCAGCCAAGAGCGGGGGGCCCGCACAGATACGCAGTATTTT. The chain joins TRBV4-1 to TRBJ2-3; 8 bases fit TRBD2. The CDR3 totals 16 residues. The V gene end was trimmed by 0 bases and the J gene end by 1 base; junction bases not matched to a gene: 3. From germline, CDR1 is MGHRA and CDR2 YSYEKL.

This clone has a single count. The chain combines TRBV5-5 with TRBJ2-7; TRBD2 aligns across 7 bases. The germline gives CDR1 SGHKS, CDR2 YYEKEE (reference sequence). V shed 4 bases, J shed 6 bases, and the junction held 7 bases outside the gene matches. CDR3 length: 13 amino acids. Here the CDR3 DNA reads TGTGCCAGCAGCCTCCGGGAGGTACCCGAGCAGTACTTC. This codes for CASSLREVPEQYF.

The CDR3, as DNA: TGTGCCAGCAGCTTGCGGTGGGACACTGAAGCTTTCTTT. This codes for CASSLRWDTEAFF. The chain combines TRBV7-9 with TRBJ1-1; D gene uncertain. V gave up 3 bases and J gave up 3 bases, with 8 bases separating them. The CDR3 is made up of 13 amino acids. Per the germline V gene, CDR1 is SEHNR and CDR2 is FQNEAQ (reference sequence).

The chain has TRBV19 and TRBJ2-7; 9 bases agree with TRBD1. The CDR3 is 14 amino acids. Trimming cost V 9 bases and J 5 bases; bases outside gene matches: 11. Per germline, CDR1 LNHDA and CDR2 SQIVND (reference sequence). CDR3 in amino acids: CASARDRAVHEQYF. In DNA, the CDR3 is TGTGCCAGCGCCCGGGACAGGGCAGTCCACGAGCAGTACTTC.

This chain links TRBV28 with TRBJ1-4, with 7 positions matching TRBD1. There are 15 residues in the CDR3. V was pared by 4 bases and J by 4 bases, with 6 bases of the junction left unmatched. Germline CDR1 reads MDHEN; CDR2 reads SYDVKM. Here the CDR3 reads CASSSGQVFNEKLFF. CDR3 bases: TGTGCCAGCAGTTCAGGACAGGTTTTTAATGAAAAACTGTTTTTT.

The chain combines TRBV6-5 with TRBJ1-1; 8 positions agree with TRBD1. The germline gives CDR1 MNHEY, CDR2 SVGAGI. The V gene end was trimmed by 4 bases and the J gene end by 8 bases; junction bases not matched to a gene: 3. The CDR3 is made up of 12 amino acids. The CDR3 sequence is CASSSDRAEAFF. CDR3 sequence (DNA): TGTGCCAGCAGTTCGGACAGGGCCGAAGCTTTCTTT.